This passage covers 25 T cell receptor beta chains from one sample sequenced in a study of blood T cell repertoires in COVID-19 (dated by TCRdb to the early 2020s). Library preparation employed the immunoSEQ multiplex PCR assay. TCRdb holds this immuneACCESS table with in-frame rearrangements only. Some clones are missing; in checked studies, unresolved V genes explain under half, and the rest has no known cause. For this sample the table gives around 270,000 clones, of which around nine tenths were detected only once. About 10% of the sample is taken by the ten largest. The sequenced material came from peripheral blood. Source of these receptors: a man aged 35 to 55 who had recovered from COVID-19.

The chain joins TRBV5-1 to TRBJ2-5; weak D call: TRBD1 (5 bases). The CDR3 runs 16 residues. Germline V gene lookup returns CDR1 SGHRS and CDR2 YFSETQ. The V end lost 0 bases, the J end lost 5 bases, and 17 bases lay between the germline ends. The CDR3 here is CASSLENSGLGETQYF. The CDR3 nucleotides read TGCGCCAGCAGCTTGGAAAACTCAGGGCTAGGGGAGACCCAGTACTTC.

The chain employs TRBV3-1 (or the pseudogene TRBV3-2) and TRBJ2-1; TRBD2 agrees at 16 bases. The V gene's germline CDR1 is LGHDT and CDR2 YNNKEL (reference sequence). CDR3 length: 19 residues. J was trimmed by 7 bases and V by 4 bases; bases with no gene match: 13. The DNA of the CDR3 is TGTGCCAGCAGCCGTCCGGGACTAGCGGGAGGGCCGACCCCTAATGAGCAGTTCTTC. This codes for CASSRPGLAGGPTPNEQFF.

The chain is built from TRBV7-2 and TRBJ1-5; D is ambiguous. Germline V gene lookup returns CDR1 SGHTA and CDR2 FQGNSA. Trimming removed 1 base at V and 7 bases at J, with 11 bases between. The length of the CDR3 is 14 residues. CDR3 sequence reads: CASSLGGHWQPQHF. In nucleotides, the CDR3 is TGTGCCAGCAGCTTAGGTGGGCATTGGCAGCCCCAGCATTTT. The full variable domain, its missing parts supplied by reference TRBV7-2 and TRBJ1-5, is GAGVSQSPSNKVTEKGKDVELRCDPISGHTALYWYRQSLGQGLEFLIYFQGNSAPDKSGLPSDRFSAERTGGSVSTLTIQRTQQEDSAVYLCASSLGGHWQPQHFGDGTRLSIL.

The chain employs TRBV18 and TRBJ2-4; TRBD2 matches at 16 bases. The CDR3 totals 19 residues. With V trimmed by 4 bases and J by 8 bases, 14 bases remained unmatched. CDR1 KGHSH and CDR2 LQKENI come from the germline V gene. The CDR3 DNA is TGTGCCAGCTCACACCTCCCGGGACTAGCGGGAGGGCCGCGAGACATTCAGTACTTC. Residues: CASSHLPGLAGGPRDIQYF.

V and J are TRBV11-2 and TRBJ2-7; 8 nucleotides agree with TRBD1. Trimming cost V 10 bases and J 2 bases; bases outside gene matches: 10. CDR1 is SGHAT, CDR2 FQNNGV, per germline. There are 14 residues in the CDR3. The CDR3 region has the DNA TGTGCCACCACGCCCGGGACAGGCCCCTACGAGCAGTACTTC. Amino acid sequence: CATTPGTGPYEQYF.

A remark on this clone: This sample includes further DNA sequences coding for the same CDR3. This CDR3 is CASSLYNEQFF. For the CDR3, the DNA is TGTGCCAGCAGCCTCTACAATGAGCAGTTCTTC. V and J are TRBV12-3 or TRBV12-4 and TRBJ2-1; D not resolved. Trimming left V 6 bases short and J 3 bases short, with 3 bases between. The CDR3 runs 11 residues.

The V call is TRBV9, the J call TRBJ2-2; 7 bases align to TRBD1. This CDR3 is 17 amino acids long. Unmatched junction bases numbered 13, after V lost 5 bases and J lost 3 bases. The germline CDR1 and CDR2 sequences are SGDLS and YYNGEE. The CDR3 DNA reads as TGTGCCAGCAGAGATAACAGGGGTTACGGGGACACCGGGGAGCTGTTTTTT. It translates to CASRDNRGYGDTGELFF.

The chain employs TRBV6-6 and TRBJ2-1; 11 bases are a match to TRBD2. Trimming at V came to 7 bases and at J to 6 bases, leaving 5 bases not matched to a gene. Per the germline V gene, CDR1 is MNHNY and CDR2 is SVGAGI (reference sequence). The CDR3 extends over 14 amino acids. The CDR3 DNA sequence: TGTGCCAGCACCCCTAGCGGGAGGCCCAATGAGCAGTTCTTC. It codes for CASTPSGRPNEQFF.

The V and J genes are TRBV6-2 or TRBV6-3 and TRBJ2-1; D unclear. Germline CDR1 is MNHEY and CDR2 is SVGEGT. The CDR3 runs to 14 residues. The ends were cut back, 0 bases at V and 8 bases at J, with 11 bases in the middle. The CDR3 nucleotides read TGTGCCAGCAGTTACTCGCTCCGCGCCCATGAGCAGTTCTTC. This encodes CASSYSLRAHEQFF.

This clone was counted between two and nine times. The CDR3, as DNA: TGTGCCAGCAGTGAAAGGGGGAGAGGCACTGAAGCTTTCTTT. Translated: CASSERGRGTEAFF. The gene calls are TRBV2 and TRBJ1-1; the D gene is possibly TRBD1 (6 bases). With 2 bases removed from V and 4 bases from J, the gap between germline ends came to 11 bases. CDR1 is SNHLY, CDR2 FYNNEI, per germline. The CDR3 spans 14 residues.

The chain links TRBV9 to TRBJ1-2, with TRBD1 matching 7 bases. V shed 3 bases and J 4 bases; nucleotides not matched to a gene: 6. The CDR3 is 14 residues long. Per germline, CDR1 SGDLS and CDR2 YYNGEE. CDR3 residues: CASSAGTVSYGYTF. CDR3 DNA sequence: TGTGCCAGCAGCGCCGGGACAGTGTCCTATGGCTACACCTTC.

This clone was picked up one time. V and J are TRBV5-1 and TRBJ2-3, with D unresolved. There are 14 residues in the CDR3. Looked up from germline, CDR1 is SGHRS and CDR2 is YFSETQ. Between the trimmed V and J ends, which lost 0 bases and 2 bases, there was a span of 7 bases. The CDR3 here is CASSLDSSTDTQYF. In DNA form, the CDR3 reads TGCGCCAGCAGCTTGGACTCCTCCACAGATACGCAGTATTTT.

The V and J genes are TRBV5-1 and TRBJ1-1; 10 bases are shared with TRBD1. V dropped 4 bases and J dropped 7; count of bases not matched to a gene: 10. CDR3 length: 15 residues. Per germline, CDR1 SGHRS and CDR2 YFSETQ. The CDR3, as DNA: TGCGCCAGCAGCCGGGGGTGGGGACAGGGGAATGAAGCTTTCTTT. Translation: CASSRGWGQGNEAFF.

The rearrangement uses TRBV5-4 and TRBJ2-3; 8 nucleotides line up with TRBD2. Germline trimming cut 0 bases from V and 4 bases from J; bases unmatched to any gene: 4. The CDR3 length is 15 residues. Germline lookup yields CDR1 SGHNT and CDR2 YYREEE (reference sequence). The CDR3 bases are TGTGCCAGCAGCTTGGGCGGAGCGGGAGCAGATACGCAGTATTTT. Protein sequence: CASSLGGAGADTQYF.

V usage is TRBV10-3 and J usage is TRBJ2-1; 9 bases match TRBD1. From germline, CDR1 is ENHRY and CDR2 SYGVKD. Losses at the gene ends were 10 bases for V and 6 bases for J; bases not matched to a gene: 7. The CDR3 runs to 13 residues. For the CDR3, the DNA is TGTGCCACGGGGCCGACAGGGGGCAATGAGCAGTTCTTC. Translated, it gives CATGPTGGNEQFF.

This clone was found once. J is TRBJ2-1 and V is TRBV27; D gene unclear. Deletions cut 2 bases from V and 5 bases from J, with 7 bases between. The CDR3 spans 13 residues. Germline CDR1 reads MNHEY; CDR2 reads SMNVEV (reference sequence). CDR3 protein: CASSLILDNEQFF. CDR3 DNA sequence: TGTGCCAGCAGTTTAATACTTGACAATGAGCAGTTCTTC.

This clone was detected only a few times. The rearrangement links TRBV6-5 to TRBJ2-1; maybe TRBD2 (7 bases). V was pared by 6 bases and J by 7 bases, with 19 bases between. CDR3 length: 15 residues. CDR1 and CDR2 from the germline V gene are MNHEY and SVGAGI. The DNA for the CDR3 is TGTGCCAGCAGGCCGCGGGGGCCCAGCGGGAATGAGCAGTTCTTC. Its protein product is CASRPRGPSGNEQFF.

The CDR3 loop is CASSVAAAGGSPLHF. The CDR3 DNA follows: TGTGCCAGCAGCGTAGCTGCGGCCGGGGGATCACCCCTCCACTTT. The J gene is TRBJ1-6, the V gene TRBV9; TRBD1 is a possible D gene (5 bases). Germline V gives CDR1 SGDLS, CDR2 YYNGEE. V lost 0 bases, J lost 10 bases, and 14 bases lay in between. CDR3 length: 15 amino acids. The whole variable domain, remainder taken from reference TRBV9 and TRBJ1-6, is DSGVTQTPKHLITATGQRVTLRCSPRSGDLSVYWYQQSLDQGLQFLIQYYNGEERAKGNILERFSAQQFPDLHSELNLSSLELGDSALYFCASSVAAAGGSPLHFGNGTRLTVT.

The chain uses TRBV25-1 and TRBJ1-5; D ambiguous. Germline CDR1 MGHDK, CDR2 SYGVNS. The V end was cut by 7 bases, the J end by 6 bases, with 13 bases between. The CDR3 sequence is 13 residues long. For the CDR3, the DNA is TGTGCCAGCACCAGTGGTGGAGGTCAGCCCCAGCATTTT. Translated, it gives CASTSGGGQPQHF.

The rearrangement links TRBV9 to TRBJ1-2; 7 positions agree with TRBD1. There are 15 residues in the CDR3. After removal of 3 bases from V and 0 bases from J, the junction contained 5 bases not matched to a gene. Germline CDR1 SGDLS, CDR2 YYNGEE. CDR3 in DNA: TGTGCCAGCAGCGCGCGGACAGGTCCTAACTATGGCTACACCTTC. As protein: CASSARTGPNYGYTF.

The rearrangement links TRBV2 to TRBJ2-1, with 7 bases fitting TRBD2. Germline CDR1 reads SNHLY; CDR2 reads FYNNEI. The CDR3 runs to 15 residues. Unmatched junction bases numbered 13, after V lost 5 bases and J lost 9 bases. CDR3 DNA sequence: TGTGCCAGCAGTAAGTTAAGCGGGGCCCCCGGTGAGCAGTTCTTC. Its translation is CASSKLSGAPGEQFF.

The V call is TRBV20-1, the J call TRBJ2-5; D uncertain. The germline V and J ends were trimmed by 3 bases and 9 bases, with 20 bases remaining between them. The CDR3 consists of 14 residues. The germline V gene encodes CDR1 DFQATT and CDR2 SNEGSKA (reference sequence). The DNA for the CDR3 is TGCAGTGCTAGTATCGCAGCCGGGTCCGAGGCCCAGTACTTC. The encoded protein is CSASIAAGSEAQYF.

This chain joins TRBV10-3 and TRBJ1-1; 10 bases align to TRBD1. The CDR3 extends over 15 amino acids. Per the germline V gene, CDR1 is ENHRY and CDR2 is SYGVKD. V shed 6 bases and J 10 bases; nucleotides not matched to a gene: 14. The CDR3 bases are TGTGCCATCAGGACGTCCGGACAGGGGGTTTATAGAGCTTTCTTT. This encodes CAIRTSGQGVYRAFF.

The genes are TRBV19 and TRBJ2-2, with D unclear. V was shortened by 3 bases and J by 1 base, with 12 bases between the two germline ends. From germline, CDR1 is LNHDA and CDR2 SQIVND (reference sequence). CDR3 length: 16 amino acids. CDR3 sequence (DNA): TGTGCCAGTAGTATTTGGTATCAGGTGAACACCGGGGAGCTGTTTTTT. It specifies CASSIWYQVNTGELFF.

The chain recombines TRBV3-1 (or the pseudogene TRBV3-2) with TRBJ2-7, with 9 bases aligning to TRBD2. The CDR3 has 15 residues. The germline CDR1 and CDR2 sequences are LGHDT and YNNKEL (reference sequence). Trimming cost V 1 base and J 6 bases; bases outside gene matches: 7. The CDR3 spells CASSQAGGLAAEQYF. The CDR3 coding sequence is TGTGCCAGCAGCCAAGCAGGGGGACTAGCAGCCGAGCAGTACTTC.